Presented here are 32 T cell receptor beta chains from one specimen sequenced in a study of identical twins. TCRdb itself ran the 5' RACE reads through MiXCR, one entry per CDR3 protein. The table lists about 720,000 distinct CDR3 sequences, over 15% of them singletons. These data also formed part of another study, on T cells expressing NK-cell markers.

Sequencing input: PBMCs. All receptors come from a woman aged 18-29 years in good health.

This rearrangement joins TRBV10-3 to TRBJ2-2; the D gene is possibly TRBD1 (5 bases). The CDR3 has 14 residues. Germline V gene sequence: CDR1 ENHRY, CDR2 SYGVKD. V was clipped by 2 bases and J by 2 bases, with 6 bases between them. CDR3 coding DNA: TGTGCCATCAGTGAGGACAGTAACACCGGGGAGCTGTTTTTT. This codes for CAISEDSNTGELFF.

With regard to this clonotype: At one of its ends the junction is not consistent with the germline gene, which may arise from a read error. The CDR3: CAGSTGQGTNRETQYF. CDR3 in DNA: TGCGCCGGCAGCACCGGACAGGGAACCAACAGGGAGACCCAGTACTTC. J is TRBJ2-5 and V is TRBV5-1, with 8 bases lining up with TRBD1. This CDR3 is built from 16 residues. CDR1 is SGHRS, CDR2 YFSETQ, per germline.

The genes are TRBV5-1 and TRBJ2-2, with D perhaps matching TRBD2 (5 bases). V lost 0 bases to trimming and J lost 2 bases, with 14 bases between them. The CDR3 is made up of 17 amino acids. Germline assignment: CDR1 SGHRS and CDR2 YFSETQ. The CDR3 nucleotides read TGCGCCAGCAGCTTGGGCTCGCTAGCCCTCAACACCGGGGAGCTGTTTTTT. Translated, it gives CASSLGSLALNTGELFF.

The chain links TRBV12-3 or TRBV12-4 to TRBJ2-1, with D perhaps assigned TRBD1 or TRBD2 (5 bases each). V was shortened by 6 bases and J by 7 bases, with 13 bases between the two germline ends. CDR3 length: 13 residues. The CDR3 sequence: CASRGPEGNEQFF. The CDR3 DNA sequence: TGTGCCAGCAGGGGGCCCGAGGGGAATGAGCAGTTCTTC.

This rearrangement joins TRBV10-3 to TRBJ2-5; perhaps TRBD1 as D (5 bases). CDR1 is ENHRY and CDR2 is SYGVKD in the germline V gene. This CDR3 spans 15 amino acids. V was clipped by 3 bases and J by 2 bases, with 13 bases between them. Here the CDR3 DNA reads TGTGCCATCAGTGAACGCTCTAGGGGACAAGAGACCCAGTACTTC. It encodes CAISERSRGQETQYF.

The chain carries TRBV20-1 and TRBJ1-5, with TRBD1 matching 7 bases. Germline V gives CDR1 DFQATT, CDR2 SNEGSKA (reference sequence). V lost 1 base, J lost 0 bases, and 6 bases stayed unmatched. CDR3 length: 16 amino acids. CDR3 amino acids: CSARANRGYSNQPQHF. The CDR3 nucleotides read TGCAGTGCTAGAGCAAACAGGGGTTATAGCAATCAGCCCCAGCATTTT.

This clonotype was detected many times. V usage is TRBV20-1 and J usage is TRBJ1-5; D remains ambiguous. Germline assignment: CDR1 DFQATT and CDR2 SNEGSKA (reference sequence). The CDR3 runs 12 residues. V lost 6 bases, J lost 2 bases, and 8 bases lay in between. The CDR3, as DNA: TGCAGTGCCGCCGGAGGCAATCAGCCCCAGCATTTT. Its protein product is CSAAGGNQPQHF.

This clonotype was seen at least ten times. V usage is TRBV12-3 or TRBV12-4 and J usage is TRBJ2-1; weak D call: TRBD2 (5 bases). CDR3 length: 11 residues. V dropped 8 bases and J dropped 12 bases, with 14 bases sitting between them. The CDR3 DNA sequence: TGTGCCAGCTCGAACCGGGATCGGCAGTTCTTC. This encodes CASSNRDRQFF.

Many counts were recorded for this clonotype. The V call is TRBV12-3 or TRBV12-4, the J call TRBJ1-1, with 8 bases that match TRBD1. Trimming at V came to 2 bases and at J to 5 bases, leaving 4 bases not matched to a gene. The CDR3 runs to 14 residues. Here the CDR3 reads CASSLLQGETEAFF. As DNA, the CDR3 is TGTGCCAGCAGTTTACTACAGGGGGAAACTGAAGCTTTCTTT.

The rearrangement links TRBV9 to TRBJ2-7; 7 bases are shared with TRBD1. Losses at the gene ends were 4 bases for V and 1 base for J; bases not matched to a gene: 8. The CDR3 has 15 residues. The germline V gene encodes CDR1 SGDLS and CDR2 YYNGEE. The DNA of the CDR3 is TGTGCCAGCAGCCCCCACGACAGGGTTTCCTACGAGCAGTACTTC. It translates to CASSPHDRVSYEQYF.

This clonotype was seen more than once but under ten times. The chain employs TRBV12-3 or TRBV12-4 and TRBJ2-1; D not resolved. The CDR3 totals 14 residues. V dropped 5 bases and J dropped 3 bases, with 11 bases sitting between them. In DNA, the CDR3 is TGTGCCAGCAGTCCTCGTATGATCTACAATGAGCAGTTCTTC. Its protein product is CASSPRMIYNEQFF.

Written as DNA, the CDR3 is TGTGCCAGTCCCGGGACAGGGTCGACCCAGTACTTC. Its protein is CASPGTGSTQYF. The V gene is TRBV7-7, the J gene TRBJ2-5; 9 bases match TRBD1. The V gene's germline CDR1 is SSHAT and CDR2 FNYEAQ (reference sequence). There are 12 residues in the CDR3. V was clipped by 9 bases and J by 7 bases; unmatched bases: 6.

The V call is TRBV4-3, the J call TRBJ2-1, with D hard to call. V was clipped by 4 bases and J by 12 bases, with 13 bases between them. This CDR3 has 12 residues. CDR1 is LGHNA, CDR2 YSLEER, per germline. DNA for the CDR3: TGCGCCAGCAGCCCCGGTTCAGGCGGGCAGTTCTTC. Protein sequence: CASSPGSGGQFF.

This clonotype has just a few counts. This chain links TRBV5-8 with TRBJ2-7; D assignment may be TRBD1 or TRBD2 (5 bases each). CDR3 length: 15 residues. Trimming left V 4 bases short and J 4 bases short, with 18 bases between. Germline V gene lookup returns CDR1 SGHTS and CDR2 YDEGEE. CDR3 protein: CASSTPGSPMYEQYF. The CDR3 coding sequence is TGTGCCAGCAGCACACCAGGGAGTCCGATGTACGAGCAGTACTTC.

V gene TRBV4-2 combines with J gene TRBJ2-2, with TRBD2 identical over 14 bases. The trim removed 4 bases at V and 5 bases at J, leaving 9 bases unmatched. The V gene's germline CDR1 is LGHNA and CDR2 YNFKEQ. CDR3 length: 18 amino acids. The CDR3 here is CASSPPGLAGARTGELFF. The CDR3 region has the DNA TGTGCCAGCAGCCCCCCGGGACTAGCGGGAGCGAGGACCGGGGAGCTGTTTTTT.

This clonotype has a handful of counts. The genes are TRBV29-1 and TRBJ2-2; a possible D gene is TRBD2 (6 bases). With 7 bases removed from V and 0 bases from J, the gap between germline ends came to 12 bases. The CDR3 totals 14 residues. The germline gives CDR1 SQVTM, CDR2 ANQGSEA. In DNA, the CDR3 is TGCAGCGCCCTACGGGACTCGAACACCGGGGAGCTGTTTTTT. It translates to CSALRDSNTGELFF.

This sequence joins TRBV20-1 and TRBJ2-5; TRBD2 matches 10 bases. V trimming: 4 bases; J trimming: 2 bases; junction bases outside the gene matches: 4. The CDR3 runs 14 residues. Germline V gives CDR1 DFQATT, CDR2 SNEGSKA (reference sequence). CDR3: CSAKLAGVQETQYF. CDR3 in DNA: TGCAGTGCTAAGCTAGCGGGGGTACAAGAGACCCAGTACTTC.

V usage is TRBV9 and J usage is TRBJ2-1, with TRBD2 matching 13 bases. With 3 bases clipped from V and 6 bases from J, the junction kept 3 bases outside the gene matches. The CDR3 spans 15 residues. Germline-derived CDR1 and CDR2 are SGDLS and YYNGEE. For the CDR3, the DNA is TGTGCCAGCAGCGCGACTAGCGGGAGGTTCAATGAGCAGTTCTTC. Translating gives CASSATSGRFNEQFF.

This clonotype showed up just a few times. This rearrangement joins TRBV12-3 or TRBV12-4 to TRBJ2-4, with TRBD1 matching over 7 bases. With V trimmed by 10 bases and J by 4 bases, 7 bases remained unmatched. This CDR3 is 13 amino acids long. CDR3: CATSDRDKNIQYF. The CDR3 DNA sequence: TGTGCCACGTCCGACAGGGATAAAAACATTCAGTACTTC.

This rearrangement joins TRBV20-1 to TRBJ1-1, with D unclear. V was clipped by 4 bases and J by 0 bases, with 12 bases between them. The CDR3 contains 14 residues. Germline CDR1 is DFQATT and CDR2 is SNEGSKA (reference sequence). Here the CDR3 DNA reads TGCAGTGCTACCGGCTCGGGGATGAACACTGAAGCTTTCTTT. Amino acids: CSATGSGMNTEAFF.

DNA of the CDR3: TGTGCCAGCAGCTTGGATTGGGGGGATGGTGGCTACACCTTC. It yields the protein CASSLDWGDGGYTF. This sequence joins TRBV5-5 and TRBJ1-2, with D perhaps TRBD1 (5 bases). CDR1 is SGHKS, CDR2 YYEKEE, per germline (reference sequence). This CDR3 has 14 residues. V dropped 0 bases and J dropped 7 bases, with 13 bases sitting between them.

The chain has TRBV12-3 or TRBV12-4 and TRBJ1-3; D gene unclear. V shed 3 bases and J shed 2 bases, with 20 bases lying between them. This CDR3 comprises 18 residues. The CDR3 loop reads CASSLYHSSGLAGNTIYF. The CDR3 DNA reads as TGTGCCAGCAGTTTGTATCACTCCTCGGGTTTAGCTGGAAACACCATATATTTT.

The chain is built from TRBV6-5 and TRBJ2-7, with D perhaps given as TRBD1 or TRBD2 (5 bases each). Trimming removed 0 bases at V and 6 bases at J, with 15 bases between. The CDR3 is 15 residues long. Germline V gives CDR1 MNHEY, CDR2 SVGAGI. CDR3 coding DNA: TGTGCCAGCAGTTACTCGAGTCAGGGCGGGCGCGAGCAGTACTTC. Residues: CASSYSSQGGREQYF.

The table lists this clonotype with a few counts. This sequence joins TRBV11-2 and TRBJ2-5; D ambiguous. Trimming removed 4 bases from V and 5 bases from J, with 14 bases in between. CDR1 SGHAT and CDR2 FQNNGV come from the germline V gene. This CDR3 region has 14 residues. The CDR3 DNA follows: TGTGCCAGCAGCTGGGGTGGGCCCGAGGAGACCCAGTACTTC. Protein product: CASSWGGPEETQYF.

This clonotype has more than one count but fewer than ten. This chain joins TRBV15 and TRBJ2-2; D not resolved. V lost 6 bases and J 7 bases, leaving 15 bases between the germline ends. Per the germline V gene, CDR1 is LNHNV and CDR2 is YYDKDF (reference sequence). The length of the CDR3 is 14 residues. CDR3 amino acids: CATSRNPAGGELFF. In DNA form, the CDR3 reads TGTGCCACCAGTCGTAATCCCGCTGGCGGGGAGCTGTTTTTT. The full variable domain, in which reference TRBV15 and TRBJ2-2 provide the parts outside the CDR3, is DAMVIQNPRYQVTQFGKPVTLSCSQTLNHNVMYWYQQKSSQAPKLLFHYYDKDFNNEADTPDNFQSRRPNTSFCFLDIRSPGLGDTAMYLCATSRNPAGGELFFGEGSRLTVL.

The CDR3 spells CASSVGGLRDKDTQYF. The CDR3 nucleotides read TGTGCCAGCAGCGTAGGTGGGCTAAGGGATAAAGATACGCAGTATTTT. The rearrangement links TRBV9 to TRBJ2-3; D call uncertain. The V gene's germline CDR1 is SGDLS and CDR2 YYNGEE. V gave up 0 bases and J gave up 5 bases, with 16 bases separating them. CDR3 length: 16 amino acids.

The chain carries TRBV9 and TRBJ1-4, with D possibly matching TRBD1 (5 bases). The CDR3 runs 15 residues. Germline-derived CDR1 and CDR2 are SGDLS and YYNGEE. V gave up 1 base and J gave up 5 bases, with 12 bases separating them. The CDR3 protein is CASSVNVGGNEKLFF. CDR3 coding DNA: TGTGCCAGCAGCGTAAACGTCGGGGGGAATGAAAAACTGTTTTTT.

In this sample, this clonotype turned up a few times. V gene TRBV20-1 combines with J gene TRBJ2-7; possible D gene TRBD1, 6 bases. The V gene's germline CDR1 is DFQATT and CDR2 SNEGSKA (reference sequence). Trimming pared 6 bases from V and 3 bases from J, leaving 15 bases between. The CDR3 is 13 amino acids. The CDR3 DNA reads TGCAGTGCCCAACAGGGTTGGAACTACGAGCAGTACTTC. Its protein product is CSAQQGWNYEQYF.

This sequence joins TRBV18 and TRBJ1-1, with 8 nucleotides matching TRBD1. CDR3 length: 13 amino acids. V gave up 7 bases and J gave up 3 bases; unmatched junction bases: 4. Germline values: CDR1 KGHSH, CDR2 LQKENI. CDR3 DNA: TGTGCCAGCTTCCTGACAGGGGACACTGAAGCTTTCTTT. Protein product: CASFLTGDTEAFF.

V gene TRBV3-1 combines with J gene TRBJ2-7; D possibly uses TRBD1 or TRBD2 (6 bases each). Germline CDR1 and CDR2: LGHDT and YNNKEL (reference sequence). The ends were cut back, 0 bases at V and 7 bases at J, with 13 bases in the middle. CDR3 length equals 14 residues. CDR3 region: CASSQDGGRGEQYF. In nucleotides, the CDR3 is TGTGCCAGCAGCCAAGATGGGGGCCGGGGGGAGCAGTACTTC.

This clonotype was observed a few times. V gene TRBV7-9 combines with J gene TRBJ2-5; no definite D call. Germline V gene data show CDR1 as SEHNR and CDR2 as FQNEAQ (reference sequence). The ends were cut back, 4 bases at V and 1 base at J, with 7 bases in the middle. This CDR3 contains 13 residues. The CDR3 DNA follows: TGTGCCAGCAGCTACGCCGCCCAAGAGACCCAGTACTTC. This codes for CASSYAAQETQYF.

This clonotype has just a few counts. The chain has TRBV24-1 and TRBJ1-5; D remains ambiguous. V was trimmed by 4 bases and J by 1 base, leaving 7 bases between them. Germline CDR1 KGHDR, CDR2 SFDVKD. The CDR3 runs 14 residues. CDR3 DNA sequence: TGTGCCACCAGTGACACGACAAGCAATCAGCCCCAGCATTTT. Translated, it gives CATSDTTSNQPQHF.